This passage covers 27 T cell receptor beta chains from one sample sequenced in a study of shared clonotypes between healthy human individuals. Assay: immunoSEQ multiplex PCR; the TCRdb copy retains only in-frame clones and omits some. The sample shows 650,000 to 800,000 clones, 55% to 75% of them seen only once. Sequencing input: memory CD4+ T cells sorted from blood. Noted subset: CD45RA-negative fraction. The origin of the receptors is a woman under 40 in good health.

This clone was seen a few times. The chain links TRBV6-6 to TRBJ1-1, with D hard to call. CDR1 MNHNY and CDR2 SVGAGI come from the germline V gene (reference sequence). The CDR3 length is 14 residues. V dropped 4 bases and J dropped 1 base, with 10 bases sitting between them. This CDR3 reads CASSSLYKNTEAFF. In nucleotides, the CDR3 is TGTGCCAGCAGTTCCCTTTATAAGAACACTGAAGCTTTCTTT.

The gene calls are TRBV20-1 and TRBJ1-3; D is uncertain. V lost 3 bases to trimming and J lost 3 bases, with 3 bases between them. Germline loops: CDR1 DFQATT, CDR2 SNEGSKA (reference sequence). There are 11 residues in the CDR3. This chain's CDR3 is CSASVGNTIYF. The CDR3 bases are TGCAGTGCTAGCGTTGGAAACACCATATATTTT.

The V and J genes are TRBV5-5 and TRBJ2-7; D may be TRBD1 (6 bases). The ends were cut back, 4 bases at V and 8 bases at J, with 10 bases in the middle. The CDR3 extends over 11 amino acids. From germline, CDR1 is SGHKS and CDR2 YYEKEE (reference sequence). The CDR3 DNA sequence: TGTGCCAGCAGCGGGGACAAGAAGCAGTACTTC. Protein: CASSGDKKQYF.

This clone showed up just a few times. The gene calls are TRBV5-6 and TRBJ2-5, with 10 bases aligning to TRBD1. The CDR3 has 14 residues. Germline V gene sequence: CDR1 SGHDT, CDR2 YYEEEE. V shed 3 bases, J shed 4 bases, and the junction held 3 bases outside the gene matches. Written as DNA, the CDR3 is TGTGCCAGCAGCTCGGGACAGGGGTTAGAGACCCAGTACTTC. Amino acid sequence: CASSSGQGLETQYF.

This clone was seen once. V and J are TRBV7-7 and TRBJ2-3; D remains unclear. The germline CDR1 and CDR2 sequences are SSHAT and FNYEAQ (reference sequence). This CDR3 has 14 residues. V lost 2 bases to trimming and J lost 5 bases, with 11 bases between them. CDR3 protein: CASSLSRWEDTQYF. Here the CDR3 DNA reads TGTGCCAGCAGCTTATCTCGGTGGGAAGATACGCAGTATTTT.

The rearrangement links TRBV14 to TRBJ2-3, with TRBD2 as a possible D gene (6 bases). Germline-derived CDR1 and CDR2 are SGHDN and FVKESK. CDR3 length: 15 residues. V was clipped by 1 base and J by 3 bases, with 11 bases between them. The CDR3 sequence: CASSQVGGGTDTQYF. In DNA form, the CDR3 reads TGTGCCAGCAGCCAAGTGGGGGGAGGAACAGATACGCAGTATTTT.

The V gene is TRBV30, the J gene TRBJ1-4, with D maybe TRBD1 (5 bases). Germline loops: CDR1 GTSNPN, CDR2 SVGIG (reference sequence). Trimming removed 4 bases at V and 7 bases at J, with 19 bases between. CDR3 length: 15 amino acids. Here the CDR3 DNA reads TGTGCCTGGACACGCCAGGGAGGGATGGGTGAAAAACTGTTTTTT. This codes for CAWTRQGGMGEKLFF. The variable domain in full, with the rest retrieved from reference TRBV30 and TRBJ1-4, is SQTIHQWPATLVQPVGSPLSLECTVEGTSNPNLYWYRQAAGRGLQLLFYSVGIGQISSEVPQNLSASRPQDRQFILSSKKLLLSDSGFYLCAWTRQGGMGEKLFFGSGTQLSVL.

The J gene is TRBJ2-7, the V gene TRBV11-2; 7 bases align to TRBD2. V lost 1 base to trimming and J lost 5 bases; unmatched junction nucleotides: 11. This CDR3 spans 16 amino acids. Germline-derived CDR1 and CDR2 are SGHAT and FQNNGV. In DNA form, the CDR3 reads TGTGCCAGCAGCTTAGTTGGTGGCGGGAGACAGAACGAGCAGTACTTC. This gives the protein CASSLVGGGRQNEQYF.

V and J are TRBV18 and TRBJ1-2, with D perhaps TRBD1 (6 bases). CDR1 is KGHSH, CDR2 LQKENI, per germline. This CDR3 contains 13 residues. The ends were cut back, 5 bases at V and 6 bases at J, with 13 bases in the middle. CDR3 bases: TGTGCCAGCTCAACAGGGTACGGGGATGGCTACACCTTC. Amino acid sequence: CASSTGYGDGYTF.

The chain has TRBV19 and TRBJ2-7; a weak D match, TRBD1 (5 bases). Trimming took off 5 bases at V and 2 bases at J, with 16 bases between the two ends. Germline-derived CDR1 and CDR2 are LNHDA and SQIVND (reference sequence). This CDR3 comprises 15 residues. This chain's CDR3 is CASSARTPTPYEQYF. The CDR3 nucleotides are TGTGCCAGTAGTGCCAGGACACCTACGCCCTACGAGCAGTACTTC.

This rearrangement joins TRBV6-1 to TRBJ1-1; D remains unclear. V lost 6 bases to trimming and J lost 0 bases, with 5 bases between them. Germline V gives CDR1 MNHNS, CDR2 SASEGT. CDR3 size: 12 residues. Here the CDR3 DNA reads TGTGCCAGCAGGTCGGTGAACACTGAAGCTTTCTTT. This encodes CASRSVNTEAFF.

V is TRBV11-2 and J is TRBJ2-1; TRBD1 agrees at 7 bases. CDR3 size: 14 residues. Germline assignment: CDR1 SGHAT and CDR2 FQNNGV. V gave up 6 bases and J gave up 7 bases; unmatched junction bases: 9. CDR3 DNA sequence: TGTGCCAGCAGAAGACAGGGATGGTCAAATGAGCAGTTCTTC. It translates to CASRRQGWSNEQFF.

This clone was seen more than once but under ten times. At the DNA level, this CDR3 is encoded by other sequences in the same sample as well. The rearrangement joins TRBV19 to TRBJ1-5; no reliable D call. This CDR3 has 14 residues. Between the trimmed V and J ends, which lost 9 bases and 0 bases, there was a span of 12 bases. In germline, CDR1 is LNHDA, CDR2 SQIVND (reference sequence). CDR3: CASGGRYSNQPQHF. DNA of the CDR3: TGTGCCAGCGGTGGACGTTATAGCAATCAGCCCCAGCATTTT.

This chain's CDR3 is CASRGALAANNEQFF. As DNA, the CDR3 is TGCGCCAGCAGGGGGGCACTAGCGGCCAACAATGAGCAGTTCTTC. The V call is TRBV5-1, the J call TRBJ2-1, with 8 bases lining up with TRBD2. The CDR3 has 15 amino acids. With V trimmed by 5 bases and J by 5 bases, 9 bases remained unmatched. Germline V CDR1 and CDR2: SGHRS, YFSETQ.

The gene calls are TRBV28 and TRBJ2-7; D possibly matches TRBD1 or TRBD2 (5 bases each). Trimming pared 10 bases from V and 2 bases from J, leaving 15 bases between. The CDR3 length is 13 residues. Germline V CDR1 and CDR2: MDHEN, SYDVKM. The CDR3 region is CATSRDEPYEQYF. CDR3 sequence (DNA): TGTGCCACGAGTCGGGACGAACCCTACGAGCAGTACTTC.

This clone was picked up a small number of times. CDR3 DNA: TGTGCCAGCCTAGTTTTCGAGCAGTACTTC. Translated: CASLVFEQYF. The chain recombines TRBV6-5 with TRBJ2-7; D not certain. V dropped 8 bases and J dropped 6 bases, with 8 bases sitting between them. In germline, CDR1 is MNHEY, CDR2 SVGAGI. The CDR3 has 10 amino acids.

This clone showed up just a few times. The J gene is TRBJ2-1, the V gene TRBV28, with 8 bases that match TRBD1. Germline CDR1 and CDR2: MDHEN and SYDVKM. V gave up 6 bases and J gave up 9 bases; unmatched junction bases: 10. This CDR3 has 14 amino acids. The CDR3 bases are TGTGCCAGCAGGTCGGACAGGGTATTAAGTGAGCAGTTCTTC. As protein: CASRSDRVLSEQFF.

Worth noting for this clone: In the same sample, other DNA sequences code for this CDR3. DNA for the CDR3: TGCGCCAGCAGCTTCGACGGTTTCTCTGGAAACACCATATATTTT. Amino acids: CASSFDGFSGNTIYF. The V call is TRBV5-1, the J call TRBJ1-3, with D unclear. CDR3 length: 15 residues. Trimming removed 2 bases from V and 0 bases from J, with 9 bases in between. Germline V gives CDR1 SGHRS, CDR2 YFSETQ.

The chain joins TRBV15 to TRBJ1-1, with a weak D call TRBD1 (6 bases). Germline V gene sequence: CDR1 LNHNV, CDR2 YYDKDF (reference sequence). There are 16 residues in the CDR3. Trimming left V 0 bases short and J 4 bases short, with 15 bases between. In DNA, the CDR3 is TGTGCCACCAGCAGAGATATGGGGGCTTCCAGCACTGAAGCTTTCTTT. Amino acids: CATSRDMGASSTEAFF.

This chain connects TRBV19 to TRBJ2-5; D unclear. Germline assignment: CDR1 LNHDA and CDR2 SQIVND (reference sequence). Trimming shortened V by 4 bases and J by 2 bases, and 14 bases separated the two germline ends. This CDR3 comprises 15 residues. The CDR3 here is CASSRKGVSQETQYF. CDR3 DNA sequence: TGTGCCAGTAGTAGGAAGGGTGTTTCACAAGAGACCCAGTACTTC. Using reference TRBV19 and TRBJ2-5 for the parts outside the CDR3, the full variable domain is DGGITQSPKYLFRKEGQNVTLSCEQNLNHDAMYWYRQDPGQGLRLIYYSQIVNDFQKGDIAEGYSVSREKKESFPLTVTSAQKNPTAFYLCASSRKGVSQETQYFGPGTRLLVL.

The chain uses TRBV30 and TRBJ2-2, with D unclear. The V gene lost 5 bases and the J gene lost 6 bases, with 7 bases spanning the gap. This CDR3 has 11 residues. The germline V gene encodes CDR1 GTSNPN and CDR2 SVGIG (reference sequence). CDR3 sequence (DNA): TGTGCCTGGGAGAGAGCCGGGGAGCTGTTTTTT. As protein: CAWERAGELFF.

This clone showed up many times. The V gene is TRBV29-1, the J gene TRBJ2-7; 8 positions match TRBD2. The CDR3 runs to 13 residues. Germline CDR1 and CDR2: SQVTM and ANQGSEA. V lost 7 bases, J lost 0 bases, and 5 bases stayed unmatched. CDR3 in DNA: TGCAGCGGTGTGAGCGGGAGCTCCTACGAGCAGTACTTC. This codes for CSGVSGSSYEQYF.

The chain joins TRBV7-9 to TRBJ2-7, with 7 bases identical to TRBD1. This CDR3 comprises 13 residues. Unmatched junction bases numbered 3, after V lost 5 bases and J lost 2 bases. The germline gives CDR1 SEHNR, CDR2 FQNEAQ (reference sequence). CDR3 amino acids: CASSLGQPYEQYF. CDR3 in DNA: TGTGCCAGCAGCCTGGGACAGCCCTACGAGCAGTACTTC.

CDR3 sequence reads: CASRGLAEYNEQFF. The DNA of the CDR3 is TGTGCCAGTAGGGGACTAGCGGAGTACAATGAGCAGTTCTTC. The rearrangement joins TRBV19 to TRBJ2-1; TRBD2 aligns across 11 bases. J lost 4 bases, V lost 6 bases, and 2 bases had no gene match. CDR1 is LNHDA, CDR2 SQIVND, per germline (reference sequence). The CDR3 contains 14 residues.

This clone appeared a few times. The V and J genes are TRBV27 and TRBJ1-2; 10 positions match TRBD1. J was trimmed by 8 bases and V by 6 bases; bases with no gene match: 6. Per germline, CDR1 MNHEY and CDR2 SMNVEV (reference sequence). The CDR3 covers 13 residues. CDR3 protein: CASSLTGGIGYTF. The CDR3 DNA reads TGTGCCAGCAGCTTGACAGGGGGCATCGGCTACACCTTC.

CDR3 nucleotide sequence: TGCGCCAGCAGCACAGGGGGCTCGGCCTACGAGCAGTACTTC. As protein: CASSTGGSAYEQYF. The chain couples TRBV5-1 to TRBJ2-7; TRBD1 matches 9 bases. Per germline, CDR1 SGHRS and CDR2 YFSETQ. Losses at the gene ends were 4 bases for V and 2 bases for J; bases not matched to a gene: 4. This CDR3 contains 14 residues.

The V call is TRBV28, the J call TRBJ1-1; 8 nucleotides agree with TRBD1. The V and J ends lost 4 bases and 4 bases, in that order; junction bases with no gene match: 14. The CDR3 length is 17 residues. Germline V lookup: CDR1 MDHEN, CDR2 SYDVKM. This CDR3 reads CASSSPPDRESGTEAFF. CDR3 nucleotide sequence: TGTGCCAGCAGTTCACCCCCGGACAGGGAATCGGGCACTGAAGCTTTCTTT.